This paragraph reports one T cell receptor (beta chain). The data derive from a study of shared clonotypes between healthy human individuals. The V end was cut by 1 base, the J end by 6 bases, with 9 bases between. This CDR3 contains 13 residues. In germline, CDR1 is MDHEN, CDR2 SYDVKM. Terminally differentiated effector memory CD45RA+ cells were excluded from the naive CD8 cells, which were CD45RO-negative and positively selected for CCR7. TCRdb's table, derived via immunoSEQ multiplex PCR, lists solely in-frame clones and lacks some. Of over 2,000,000 clones detected, approximately 92% appear once; the ten largest clones hold over 1.5%.

Material: naive CD8+ T cells from PBMCs. The gene calls are TRBV28 and TRBJ1-1, with D perhaps matching TRBD1 (5 bases). The source is a man between 18 and 35 years old in good health. Some clones in this sample may be carry-over from other donors' samples. Here the CDR3 DNA reads TGTGCCAGCAGTTTATTAGGGGAGGCTGAAGCTTTCTTT. Its translation: CASSLLGEAEAFF.